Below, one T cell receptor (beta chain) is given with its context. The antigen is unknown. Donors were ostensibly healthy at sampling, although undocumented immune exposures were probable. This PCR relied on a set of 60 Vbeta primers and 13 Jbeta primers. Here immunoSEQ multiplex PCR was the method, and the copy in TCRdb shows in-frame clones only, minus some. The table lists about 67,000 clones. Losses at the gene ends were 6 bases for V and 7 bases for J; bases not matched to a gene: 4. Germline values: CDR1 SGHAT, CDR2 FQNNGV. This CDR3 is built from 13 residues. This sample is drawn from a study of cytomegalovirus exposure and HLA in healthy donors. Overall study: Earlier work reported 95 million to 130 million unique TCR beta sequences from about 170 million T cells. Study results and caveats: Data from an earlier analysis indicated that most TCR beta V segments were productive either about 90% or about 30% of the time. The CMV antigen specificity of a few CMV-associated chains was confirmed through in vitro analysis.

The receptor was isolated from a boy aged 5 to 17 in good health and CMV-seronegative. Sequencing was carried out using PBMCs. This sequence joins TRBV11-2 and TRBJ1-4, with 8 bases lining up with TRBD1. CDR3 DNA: TGTGCCAGCAGATTTACAGGGGGTGAAAAACTGTTTTTT. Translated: CASRFTGGEKLFF.